These 20 T cell receptor beta chains came from one sample sequenced in a study of shared clonotypes between healthy human individuals. Assay: immunoSEQ multiplex PCR; the TCRdb copy retains only in-frame clones and omits some. Of some 2,000,000 clones listed, 95% are singletons. Sequencing was done on a sample of naive CD4+ T cells sorted from blood. Subset here: CD45RA+ positively selected. These receptors were collected from a man between 18 and 29 years old in good health.

CDR3 sequence: CASSNATWLNQETQYF. DNA of the CDR3: TGCGCCAGCAGCAATGCCACCTGGCTAAACCAAGAGACCCAGTACTTC. The rearrangement links TRBV5-1 to TRBJ2-5; D gene ambiguous. Germline CDR1 reads SGHRS; CDR2 reads YFSETQ. V lost 4 bases to trimming and J lost 0 bases, with 16 bases between them. The CDR3 runs 16 residues.

The rearrangement links TRBV28 to TRBJ1-4; D call uncertain. The CDR3 runs to 13 residues. The V end lost 3 bases, the J end lost 8 bases, and 10 bases lay between the germline ends. Germline V CDR1 and CDR2: MDHEN, SYDVKM. The CDR3 DNA sequence: TGTGCCAGCAGTTTCGGACGGGAAGAAAAACTGTTTTTT. It is translated as CASSFGREEKLFF.

The chain couples TRBV7-8 to TRBJ2-7, with 12 bases fitting TRBD2. The trim removed 5 bases at V and 6 bases at J, leaving 8 bases unmatched. This CDR3 has 15 residues. Germline V gene sequence: CDR1 SGHVS, CDR2 FQNEAQ. CDR3 residues: CASSPGGLAGSEQYF. The CDR3 DNA is TGTGCCAGCAGCCCCGGCGGACTAGCGGGATCCGAGCAGTACTTC.

The J gene is TRBJ1-1, the V gene TRBV10-1; 12 nucleotides match TRBD1. Germline CDR1 and CDR2: WNHNN and SYGVQD (reference sequence). The V segment lost 3 bases and the J segment 4 bases; nucleotides outside the gene matches: 6. The CDR3 runs to 16 residues. The CDR3 here is CASSEGTGGRSTEAFF. In nucleotides, the CDR3 is TGCGCCAGCAGTGAAGGGACAGGGGGCAGGAGCACTGAAGCTTTCTTT.

The J gene is TRBJ1-5, the V gene TRBV19; unclear D gene. This CDR3 comprises 23 residues. Germline V gene lookup returns CDR1 LNHDA and CDR2 SQIVND (reference sequence). V was trimmed by 5 bases and J by 0 bases, leaving 35 bases between them. In nucleotides, the CDR3 is TGTGCCAGTAGTCCTGGGGATTTCAGCGGTAGGATTGATTTTGCATATAGCAATCAGCCCCAGCATTTT. This gives the protein CASSPGDFSGRIDFAYSNQPQHF.

Regarding this clone: Additional DNA sequences in this sample encode the identical CDR3. This chain connects TRBV5-4 to TRBJ2-3; 10 bases line up with TRBD2. Losses at the gene ends were 0 bases for V and 5 bases for J; bases not matched to a gene: 3. This CDR3 spans 15 amino acids. Per the germline V gene, CDR1 is SGHNT and CDR2 is YYREEE (reference sequence). Here the CDR3 DNA reads TGTGCCAGCAGCTTGGGACTAGCGGGTGGAGATACGCAGTATTTT. It encodes CASSLGLAGGDTQYF.

The V gene is TRBV30, the J gene TRBJ1-6, with D unresolved. Per the germline V gene, CDR1 is GTSNPN and CDR2 is SVGIG (reference sequence). With 2 bases removed from V and 4 bases from J, the gap between germline ends came to 9 bases. CDR3 length: 14 amino acids. This chain's CDR3 is CAWSLVEYNSPLHF. CDR3 nucleotide sequence: TGTGCCTGGAGTCTTGTTGAGTATAATTCACCCCTCCACTTT.

The chain has TRBV7-2 and TRBJ2-5, with D unclear. The germline CDR1 and CDR2 sequences are SGHTA and FQGNSA. V dropped 1 base and J dropped 2 bases, with 11 bases sitting between them. The CDR3 has 15 amino acids. The DNA of the CDR3 is TGTGCCAGCAGCTTAGTTTCCACGACACAAGAGACCCAGTACTTC. Its protein product is CASSLVSTTQETQYF.

Only one count was recorded for this clone. The rearrangement uses TRBV10-3 and TRBJ1-6; tentatively, D is TRBD1 (6 bases). This CDR3 comprises 14 residues. V was pared by 8 bases and J by 7 bases, with 15 bases between. Looked up from germline, CDR1 is ENHRY and CDR2 is SYGVKD. CDR3 sequence reads: CAIQGGRANSPLHF. CDR3 bases: TGTGCCATCCAAGGGGGTAGAGCGAATTCACCCCTCCACTTT.

The J gene is TRBJ2-5, the V gene TRBV7-3, with D possibly being TRBD1 (6 bases). Germline-derived CDR1 and CDR2 are SGHTA and FQGTGA. This CDR3 region has 14 residues. Trimming shortened V by 5 bases and J by 3 bases, and 13 bases separated the two germline ends. The CDR3 loop is CASSQGSKEETQYF. CDR3 coding DNA: TGTGCCAGCAGCCAGGGGTCGAAGGAAGAGACCCAGTACTTC.

V is TRBV10-2 and J is TRBJ2-1; the match to TRBD1 covers 11 bases. Germline CDR1 WSHSY, CDR2 SAAADI. V gave up 10 bases and J gave up 0 bases; unmatched junction bases: 5. CDR3 length: 15 residues. The CDR3 region has the DNA TGCGCCACCCTAGGGACAGGGGGCTCCTACAATGAGCAGTTCTTC. The encoded protein is CATLGTGGSYNEQFF.

The chain links TRBV19 to TRBJ1-5; possible D gene TRBD1, 5 bases. Trimming took off 6 bases at V and 2 bases at J, with 11 bases between the two ends. The CDR3 loop spans 14 amino acids. Germline loops: CDR1 LNHDA, CDR2 SQIVND (reference sequence). CDR3 residues: CASRLDSGNQPQHF. CDR3 DNA sequence: TGTGCCAGTAGGCTAGACAGTGGCAATCAGCCCCAGCATTTT. Full variable domain (missing parts from reference TRBV19 and TRBJ1-5): DGGITQSPKYLFRKEGQNVTLSCEQNLNHDAMYWYRQDPGQGLRLIYYSQIVNDFQKGDIAEGYSVSREKKESFPLTVTSAQKNPTAFYLCASRLDSGNQPQHFGDGTRLSIL.

The chain is built from TRBV6-1 and TRBJ2-7, with D possibly TRBD2 on 6 matching bases. The V and J ends lost 7 bases and 0 bases respectively, with 13 bases between them. CDR1 and CDR2 from the germline V gene are MNHNS and SASEGT. This CDR3 has 14 residues. The DNA of the CDR3 is TGTGCCAGCACGGGGCGGGAAAGCTCCTACGAGCAGTACTTC. Translating it yields CASTGRESSYEQYF.

This rearrangement joins TRBV18 to TRBJ1-2, with 9 bases aligning to TRBD1. CDR3 size: 15 residues. The ends lost 3 bases at V and 7 bases at J; junction bases unmatched: 9. Looked up from germline, CDR1 is KGHSH and CDR2 is LQKENI. This CDR3 is CASSPPWTGVGGYTF. The CDR3 DNA reads as TGTGCCAGCTCACCTCCCTGGACAGGGGTGGGTGGCTACACCTTC.

The chain is built from TRBV27 and TRBJ2-1, with 14 positions matching TRBD2. V dropped 6 bases and J dropped 9; count of bases not matched to a gene: 4. There are 14 residues in the CDR3. In germline, CDR1 is MNHEY, CDR2 SMNVEV (reference sequence). The CDR3 bases are TGTGCCAGCAGGGGACTAGCGGGAGTAGCTGAGCAGTTCTTC. This gives the protein CASRGLAGVAEQFF.

The chain couples TRBV2 to TRBJ2-7; 9 nucleotides align to TRBD1. The CDR3 contains 14 residues. V shed 4 bases, J shed 5 bases, and the junction held 6 bases outside the gene matches. Looked up from germline, CDR1 is SNHLY and CDR2 is FYNNEI. The CDR3 here is CASSVDRGTHEQYF. DNA for the CDR3: TGTGCCAGCAGTGTTGACAGGGGGACCCACGAGCAGTACTTC.

V and J are TRBV7-9 and TRBJ1-2; D is ambiguous. Germline values: CDR1 SEHNR, CDR2 FQNEAQ (reference sequence). The CDR3 extends over 15 amino acids. Trimming removed 1 base from V and 7 bases from J, with 16 bases in between. The DNA of the CDR3 is TGTGCCAGCAGCTTAGATTTGGGTTACTTAGGTGGCTACACCTTC. Translating gives CASSLDLGYLGGYTF.

The DNA for the CDR3 is TGTGCCAGCTCCACGCTAGGGCCATACGAGCAGTACTTC. It translates to CASSTLGPYEQYF. The J gene is TRBJ2-7, the V gene TRBV7-8; D gene ambiguous. Germline CDR1 and CDR2: SGHVS and FQNEAQ. This CDR3 contains 13 residues. V lost 8 bases and J lost 4, with 15 bases in between.

The V call is TRBV11-2, the J call TRBJ2-7; 9 bases match TRBD1. J gave up 0 bases and V 4 bases, and 4 bases lay outside the gene matches. Germline CDR1 and CDR2: SGHAT and FQNNGV. The CDR3 spans 15 residues. The CDR3 bases are TGTGCCAGCAGCTCGGGACAGGGTAGCTCCTACGAGCAGTACTTC. The encoded protein is CASSSGQGSSYEQYF.

The chain couples TRBV7-9 to TRBJ2-7, with 8 bases fitting TRBD2. The CDR3 extends over 19 amino acids. CDR1 is SEHNR and CDR2 is FQNEAQ in the germline V gene (reference sequence). J was trimmed by 4 bases and V by 5 bases; bases with no gene match: 22. The CDR3 nucleotides are TGTGCCAGCAGCCGCCGAACGGGAAGGGTCGCGGGAGGAGTTTACGAGCAGTACTTC. This encodes CASSRRTGRVAGGVYEQYF.